This T cell receptor (beta chain) stems from a study of CD8+ T cells in alopecia areata. CDR3 length equals 11 residues. Germline values: CDR1 SQVTM, CDR2 ANQGSEA. Trimming left V 1 base short and J 11 bases short, with 11 bases between. Documented treatment: oral pan-JAK inhibitor, 5-10 mg twice daily. As the sequencing template, cDNA was produced by extracting RNA and reverse transcribing it. Sequencing was performed with immunoSEQ multiplex PCR; in TCRdb, only in-frame clones are kept and a portion is missing. Among roughly 190,000 clones, less than 70% were seen once, and the ten largest hold under 1.5%.

Sample: CD4+ T cells sorted from blood, taken at week 49, from a patient treated with tofacitinib. The TCR originated in a human donor with alopecia areata. The chain is built from TRBV29-1 and TRBJ1-1, with D possibly matching TRBD1 (5 bases). The CDR3 DNA reads as TGCAGCGTTGAAGGGCCAGAGGGGGCTTTCTTT. It translates to CSVEGPEGAFF.